What follows are 8 T cell receptor beta chains derived from one specimen sequenced in a study of identical twins. TCRdb fed the 5' RACE reads into MiXCR, producing one record per CDR3 protein. The table has just under 650,000 distinct CDR3 sequences, less than 9% seen once. These data were also reused for a study on yellow fever vaccine responses in identical twins.

Sequencing was carried out using PBMCs. The source of these receptors is a woman under 30 in good health.

This clonotype was recorded a few times. CDR3 sequence (DNA): TGTGCCAGTAGTTTAATGACAGGGCCCTATCAGCCCCAGCATTTT. Its translation: CASSLMTGPYQPQHF. The rearrangement uses TRBV19 and TRBJ1-5; 7 nucleotides match TRBD1. J was trimmed by 5 bases and V by 5 bases; bases with no gene match: 9. This CDR3 spans 15 amino acids. Per germline, CDR1 LNHDA and CDR2 SQIVND (reference sequence). The full variable domain, in which reference TRBV19 and TRBJ1-5 provide the parts outside the CDR3, is DGGITQSPKYLFRKEGQNVTLSCEQNLNHDAMYWYRQDPGQGLRLIYYSQIVNDFQKGDIAEGYSVSREKKESFPLTVTSAQKNPTAFYLCASSLMTGPYQPQHFGDGTRLSIL.

V usage is TRBV18 and J usage is TRBJ1-2; perhaps TRBD1 as D (5 bases). The CDR3 extends over 16 amino acids. Germline CDR1 is KGHSH and CDR2 is LQKENI. V was pared by 3 bases and J by 0 bases, with 14 bases between. Written as DNA, the CDR3 is TGTGCCAGCTCACCGGGACGGACTCTTTCTAACTATGGCTACACCTTC. Translating it yields CASSPGRTLSNYGYTF.

A few counts support this clonotype. The chain carries TRBV20-1 and TRBJ2-7; D may match TRBD1 or TRBD2 (6 bases each). Germline V gene sequence: CDR1 DFQATT, CDR2 SNEGSKA (reference sequence). The V and J ends lost 0 bases and 3 bases respectively, with 15 bases between them. The CDR3 contains 15 residues. The CDR3 region has the DNA TGCAGTGCTAGAGATAGAGGGGGGAATAGCTACGAGCAGTACTTC. Translating it yields CSARDRGGNSYEQYF.

This clonotype was seen many times. The rearrangement uses TRBV7-2 and TRBJ2-1, with a tentative D call TRBD1 (8 bases). The CDR3 runs 15 residues. V was trimmed by 5 bases and J by 4 bases, leaving 15 bases between them. The germline V gene encodes CDR1 SGHTA and CDR2 FQGNSA. CDR3: CASSVGQGGYNEQFF. The CDR3 DNA reads as TGTGCCAGCAGCGTCGGACAGGGAGGGTACAATGAGCAGTTCTTC.

J is TRBJ2-1 and V is TRBV11-2; perhaps TRBD2 as D (5 bases). This CDR3 contains 19 residues. Germline V lookup: CDR1 SGHAT, CDR2 FQNNGV. Trimming took off 2 bases at V and 2 bases at J, with 22 bases between the two ends. The CDR3 region is CASSLSLRGHGDAYNEQFF. The CDR3 DNA reads as TGTGCCAGCAGCTTATCCTTACGAGGGCACGGTGACGCCTACAATGAGCAGTTCTTC.

This clonotype showed up many times. The J gene is TRBJ1-3, the V gene TRBV29-1, with TRBD1 matching 9 bases. This CDR3 has 14 residues. V lost 6 bases to trimming and J lost 3 bases; unmatched junction nucleotides: 6. Germline loops: CDR1 SQVTM, CDR2 ANQGSEA. CDR3 amino acids: CSVAWDRDGNTIYF. CDR3 in DNA: TGCAGCGTGGCCTGGGACAGGGATGGAAACACCATATATTTT. Full variable domain (rest looked up from reference TRBV29-1 and TRBJ1-3): SAVISQKPSRDICQRGTSLTIQCQVDSQVTMMFWYRQQPGQSLTLIATANQGSEATYESGFVIDKFPISRPNLTFSTLTVSNMSPEDSSIYLCSVAWDRDGNTIYFGEGSWLTVV.

The chain carries TRBV29-1 and TRBJ2-7, with D perhaps being TRBD1 or TRBD2 (5 bases each). Germline CDR1 is SQVTM and CDR2 is ANQGSEA. The length of the CDR3 is 15 residues. Trimming took 3 bases from V and 3 from J, leaving 18 bases between them. CDR3 sequence: CSVEERDPKCYEQYV. The CDR3, as DNA: TGCAGCGTTGAGGAGAGGGACCCGAAGTGCTACGAGCAGTACGTC.

The CDR3 reads CASSTTGTSPKSNTGELFF. Here the CDR3 DNA reads TGTGCCAGCAGCACCACCGGGACTAGTCCTAAATCGAACACCGGGGAGCTGTTTTTT. This chain uses TRBV11-2 with TRBJ2-2, with 8 bases that match TRBD2. The V gene end was trimmed by 5 bases and the J gene end by 0 bases; junction bases not matched to a gene: 14. The CDR3 is 19 amino acids. Germline V gene data show CDR1 as SGHAT and CDR2 as FQNNGV.